Below, 8 T cell receptor beta chains from the same sample are listed, as sequenced in a study of blood T cell repertoires in COVID-19. Assay used: immunoSEQ multiplex PCR; TCRdb lists only in-frame clones, some missing. The data show about 250,000 clones, around 83% seen once. Sequencing was performed on peripheral blood. The receptors were sampled from an elderly man with acute or convalescent COVID-19.

This chain links TRBV30 with TRBJ1-3; D not certain. Germline CDR1 GTSNPN, CDR2 SVGIG (reference sequence). V gave up 2 bases and J gave up 2 bases, with 10 bases separating them. The CDR3 is 14 amino acids. CDR3 in amino acids: CAWSPQITGNTIYF. CDR3 nucleotide sequence: TGTGCCTGGAGTCCTCAGATTACTGGAAACACCATATATTTT.

The chain uses TRBV7-9 and TRBJ2-2; D call uncertain. Between the trimmed V and J ends, which lost 1 base and 6 bases, there was a span of 6 bases. CDR1 SEHNR and CDR2 FQNEAQ come from the germline V gene (reference sequence). This CDR3 region has 13 residues. The CDR3 reads CASSLGSAGELFF. The CDR3 nucleotides read TGTGCCAGCAGCTTAGGGTCGGCCGGGGAGCTGTTTTTT.

The J gene is TRBJ2-1, the V gene TRBV5-4; 10 bases fit TRBD2. CDR1 SGHNT and CDR2 YYREEE come from the germline V gene (reference sequence). Trimming removed 2 bases from V and 7 bases from J; junction bases left unmatched: 6. CDR3 length equals 15 residues. CDR3 in amino acids: CASSLAGGRLNEQFF. As DNA, the CDR3 is TGTGCCAGCAGCTTAGCGGGAGGGCGGTTGAATGAGCAGTTCTTC.

The rearrangement joins TRBV24-1 to TRBJ1-1; TRBD1 matches at 9 bases. Germline V gene sequence: CDR1 KGHDR, CDR2 SFDVKD. Germline trimming cut 5 bases from V and 2 bases from J; bases unmatched to any gene: 5. This CDR3 has 15 residues. The CDR3 protein is CATSGTGVPNTEAFF. The CDR3 nucleotides are TGTGCCACCAGTGGGACAGGGGTCCCCAACACTGAAGCTTTCTTT.

In this sample, this clone turned up once. The chain has TRBV12-5 and TRBJ1-2; 7 bases match TRBD1. The trim removed 6 bases at V and 7 bases at J, leaving 8 bases unmatched. Looked up from germline, CDR1 is LGHNT and CDR2 is FRNRAP. The CDR3 length is 13 residues. This CDR3 is CASGRQGFRGYTF. The CDR3 DNA follows: TGTGCTAGTGGAAGACAGGGTTTTCGTGGCTACACCTTC. Drawing the rest from reference TRBV12-5 and TRBJ1-2, the complete variable domain is DARVTQTPRHKVTEMGQEVTMRCQPILGHNTVFWYRQTMMQGLELLAYFRNRAPLDDSGMPKDRFSAEMPDATLATLKIQPSEPRDSAVYFCASGRQGFRGYTFGSGTRLTVV.

The chain is built from TRBV19 and TRBJ1-1; the match to TRBD1 covers 9 bases. The V segment lost 7 bases and the J segment 5 bases; nucleotides outside the gene matches: 14. The CDR3 is 16 amino acids. Germline CDR1 is LNHDA and CDR2 is SQIVND (reference sequence). This chain's CDR3 is CASTSDRGTGWTEAFF. In nucleotides, the CDR3 is TGTGCCAGTACCTCCGATAGGGGGACAGGGTGGACTGAAGCTTTCTTT.

This chain joins TRBV12-3 or TRBV12-4 and TRBJ1-1; TRBD1 is a possible D gene (5 bases). The CDR3 runs to 12 residues. Trimming stripped 3 bases from V and 10 bases from J, with 12 bases between. CDR3 nucleotide sequence: TGTGCCAGCAGTTTGGTCAGGGAGGGAGCTTTCTTT. This gives the protein CASSLVREGAFF.

This clone was seen once. The CDR3 DNA reads as TGTGCCAGCAGGGACAGGGGCACCTATAATTCACCCCTCCACTTT. Amino acids: CASRDRGTYNSPLHF. The rearrangement joins TRBV3-1 (or the pseudogene TRBV3-2) to TRBJ1-6, with 9 bases aligning to TRBD1. There are 15 residues in the CDR3. Germline values: CDR1 LGHDT, CDR2 YNNKEL (reference sequence). Trimming took 6 bases from V and 2 from J; bases not matched to a gene: 2.